The sequence of this T cell receptor (beta chain) was determined in a study of T cells in Graves' hyperthyroidism and ophthalmopathy. Study context: Upon initial diagnosis and before any treatment, peripheral blood was collected.

TCR beta CDR3 regions were amplified from RNA. The HTBI set primed first-round TCR CDR3 RT-PCR. TCRdb re-called the multiplex PCR reads through MiXCR, storing one row per CDR3 protein. Of 20,000 to 30,000 distinct CDR3 sequences in the sample, roughly 45% were seen once. This CDR3 is 14 amino acids long. Germline V CDR1 and CDR2: DFQATT, SNEGSKA (reference sequence). The J segment lost 2 bases and the V segment lost 6 bases, leaving 8 bases of the junction unmatched. Clinical symptoms, serum thyroxine, TRAb, thyroid ultrasound and orbital computed tomography established diagnosis. The source of the PBMCs was 9.5 to 10 ml of fresh peripheral blood.

This receptor was identified in a woman aged 25 to 45 with Graves' hyperthyroidism. The chain is built from TRBV20-1 and TRBJ2-3; 7 positions agree with TRBD2. Sequences were obtained from blood. As DNA, the CDR3 is TGCAGTGCATCTGGCGGGAGCTACACAGATACGCAGTATTTT. The encoded protein is CSASGGSYTDTQYF.